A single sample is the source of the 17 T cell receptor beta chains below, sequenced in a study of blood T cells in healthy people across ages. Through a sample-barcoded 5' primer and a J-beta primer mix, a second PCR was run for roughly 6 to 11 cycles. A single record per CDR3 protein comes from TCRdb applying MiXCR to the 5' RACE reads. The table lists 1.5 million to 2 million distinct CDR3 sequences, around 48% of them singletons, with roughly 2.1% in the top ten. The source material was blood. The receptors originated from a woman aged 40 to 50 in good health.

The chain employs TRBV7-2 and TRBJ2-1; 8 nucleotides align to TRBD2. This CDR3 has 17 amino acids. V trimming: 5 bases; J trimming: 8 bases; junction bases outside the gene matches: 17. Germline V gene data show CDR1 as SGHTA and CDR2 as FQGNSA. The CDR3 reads CASSDPVERGRGHEQFF. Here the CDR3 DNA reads TGTGCCAGCAGCGACCCTGTTGAGCGGGGGCGCGGACATGAGCAGTTCTTC.

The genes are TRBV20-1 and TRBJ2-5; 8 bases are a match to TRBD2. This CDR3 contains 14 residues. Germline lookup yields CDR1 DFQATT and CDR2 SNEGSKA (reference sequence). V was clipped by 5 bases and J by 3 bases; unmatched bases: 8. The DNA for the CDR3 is TGCAGTGCTGCCTCGGGGGGGGAAAAAGAGACCCAGTACTTC. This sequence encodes CSAASGGEKETQYF.

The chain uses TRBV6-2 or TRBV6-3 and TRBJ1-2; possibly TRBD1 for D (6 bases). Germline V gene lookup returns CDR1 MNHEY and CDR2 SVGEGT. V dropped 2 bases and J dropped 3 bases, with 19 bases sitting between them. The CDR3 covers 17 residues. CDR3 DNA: TGTGCCAGCAGTTACCCAACTTCCGGGGGCAATGACTATGGCTACACCTTC. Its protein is CASSYPTSGGNDYGYTF.

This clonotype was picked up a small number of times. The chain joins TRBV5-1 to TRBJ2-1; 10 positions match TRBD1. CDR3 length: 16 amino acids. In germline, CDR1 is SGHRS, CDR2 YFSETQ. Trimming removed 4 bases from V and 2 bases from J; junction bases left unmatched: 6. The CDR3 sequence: CASSPGQGGTYNEQFF. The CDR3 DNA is TGCGCCAGCAGCCCTGGACAGGGGGGCACCTACAATGAGCAGTTCTTC.

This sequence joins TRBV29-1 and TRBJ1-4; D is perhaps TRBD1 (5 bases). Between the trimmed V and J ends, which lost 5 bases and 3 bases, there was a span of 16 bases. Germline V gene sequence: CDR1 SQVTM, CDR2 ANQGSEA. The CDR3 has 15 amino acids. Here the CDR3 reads CSVTRGGVANEKLFF. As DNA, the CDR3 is TGCAGCGTTACCCGTGGGGGGGTGGCTAATGAAAAACTGTTTTTT. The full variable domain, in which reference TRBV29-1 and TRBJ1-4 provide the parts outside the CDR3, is SAVISQKPSRDICQRGTSLTIQCQVDSQVTMMFWYRQQPGQSLTLIATANQGSEATYESGFVIDKFPISRPNLTFSTLTVSNMSPEDSSIYLCSVTRGGVANEKLFFGSGTQLSVL.

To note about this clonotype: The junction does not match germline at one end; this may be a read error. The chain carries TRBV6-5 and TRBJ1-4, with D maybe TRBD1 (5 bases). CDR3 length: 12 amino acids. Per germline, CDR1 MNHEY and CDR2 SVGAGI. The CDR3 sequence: CASNYSGRELFF. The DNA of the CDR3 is TGTGCCAGCAATTACTCAGGGAGGGAACTGTTTTTT.

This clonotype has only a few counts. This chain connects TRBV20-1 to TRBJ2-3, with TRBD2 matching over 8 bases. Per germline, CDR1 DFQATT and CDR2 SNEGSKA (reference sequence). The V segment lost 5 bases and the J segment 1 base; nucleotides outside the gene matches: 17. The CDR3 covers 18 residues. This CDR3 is CSARLRLAGGRGTDTQYF. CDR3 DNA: TGCAGTGCTCGCTTACGACTGGCGGGGGGAAGGGGCACAGATACGCAGTATTTT.

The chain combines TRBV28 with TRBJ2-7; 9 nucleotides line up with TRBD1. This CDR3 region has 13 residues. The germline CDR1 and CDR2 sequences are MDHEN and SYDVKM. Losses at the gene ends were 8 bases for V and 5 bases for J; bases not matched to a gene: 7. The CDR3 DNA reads TGTGCCAGCTCCGGGACAGGGATCCACGAGCAGTACTTC. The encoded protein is CASSGTGIHEQYF.

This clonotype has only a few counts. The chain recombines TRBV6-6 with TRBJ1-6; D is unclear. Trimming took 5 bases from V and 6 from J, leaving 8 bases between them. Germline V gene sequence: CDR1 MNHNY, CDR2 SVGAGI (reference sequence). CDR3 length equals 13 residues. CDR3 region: CASSLNRNSPLHF. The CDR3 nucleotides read TGTGCCAGCAGTCTTAACCGTAATTCACCCCTCCACTTT.

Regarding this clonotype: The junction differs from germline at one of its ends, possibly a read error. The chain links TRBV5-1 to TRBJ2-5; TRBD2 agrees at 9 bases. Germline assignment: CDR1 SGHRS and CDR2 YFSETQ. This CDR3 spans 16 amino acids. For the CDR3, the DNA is TGCGCCGGCAGCTTGTGGCTAGCGGGGAACAAAGAGACCCAGTACTTC. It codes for CAGSLWLAGNKETQYF.

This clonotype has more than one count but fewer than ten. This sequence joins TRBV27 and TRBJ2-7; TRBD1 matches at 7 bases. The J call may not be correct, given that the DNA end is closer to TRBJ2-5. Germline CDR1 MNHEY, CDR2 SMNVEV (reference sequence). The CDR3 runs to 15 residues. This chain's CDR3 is CASSPSGQPGRTQYF. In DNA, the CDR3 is TGTGCCAGCAGTCCATCGGGACAGCCTGGTAGGACCCAGTACTTC.

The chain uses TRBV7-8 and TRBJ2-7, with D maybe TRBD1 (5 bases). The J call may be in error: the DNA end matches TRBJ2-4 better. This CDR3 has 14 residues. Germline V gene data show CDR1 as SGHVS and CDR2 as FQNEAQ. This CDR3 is CASSIRTFEDIQYF. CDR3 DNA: TGTGCCAGCAGCATAAGGACATTCGAGGACATTCAGTACTTC.

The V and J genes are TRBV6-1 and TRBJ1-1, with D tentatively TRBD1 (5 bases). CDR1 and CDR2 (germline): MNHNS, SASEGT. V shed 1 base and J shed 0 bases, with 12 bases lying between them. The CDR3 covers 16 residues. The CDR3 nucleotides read TGTGCCAGCAGTGAAGAAGGGGACTCTATGAACACTGAAGCTTTCTTT. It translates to CASSEEGDSMNTEAFF.

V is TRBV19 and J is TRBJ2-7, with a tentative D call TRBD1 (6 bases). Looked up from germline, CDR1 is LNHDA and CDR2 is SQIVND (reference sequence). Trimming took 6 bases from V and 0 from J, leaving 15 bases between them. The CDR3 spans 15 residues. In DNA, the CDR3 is TGTGCCAGTAGCTTTGGGGACACGGGCTCCTACGAGCAGTACTTC. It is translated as CASSFGDTGSYEQYF. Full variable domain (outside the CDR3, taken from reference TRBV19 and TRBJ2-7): DGGITQSPKYLFRKEGQNVTLSCEQNLNHDAMYWYRQDPGQGLRLIYYSQIVNDFQKGDIAEGYSVSREKKESFPLTVTSAQKNPTAFYLCASSFGDTGSYEQYFGPGTRLTVT.

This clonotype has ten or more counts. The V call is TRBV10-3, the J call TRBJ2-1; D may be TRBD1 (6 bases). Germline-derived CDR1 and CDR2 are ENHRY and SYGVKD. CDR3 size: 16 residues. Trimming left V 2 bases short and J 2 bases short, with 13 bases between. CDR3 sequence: CAISEGAGVTYNEQFF. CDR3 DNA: TGTGCCATCAGTGAGGGGGCAGGGGTGACCTACAATGAGCAGTTCTTC.

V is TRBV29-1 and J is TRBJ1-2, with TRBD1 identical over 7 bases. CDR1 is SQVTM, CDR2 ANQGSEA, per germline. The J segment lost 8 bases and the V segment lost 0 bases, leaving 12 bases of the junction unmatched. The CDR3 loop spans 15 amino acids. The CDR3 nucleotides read TGCAGCGTTGAAGATAGGAGGGGGCTTGGAGGGGGCTACACCTTC. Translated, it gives CSVEDRRGLGGGYTF.

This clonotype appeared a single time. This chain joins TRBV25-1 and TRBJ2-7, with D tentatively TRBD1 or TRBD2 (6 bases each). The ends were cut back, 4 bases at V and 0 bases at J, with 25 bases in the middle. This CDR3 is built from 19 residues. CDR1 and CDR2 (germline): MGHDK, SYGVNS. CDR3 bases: TGTGCCAGCAGTGGCAATATCCGTTCGGGGGCCGGCGGCTCCTACGAGCAGTACTTC. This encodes CASSGNIRSGAGGSYEQYF.